These 9 T cell receptor beta chains were all obtained from the same sample, sequenced in a study of read filtering for tumor transcriptome and immune sequencing. Molecular barcoded adaptors covering alpha/delta and beta/gamma chains were used on roughly 370 ng RNA. TCRdb used MiXCR to reprocess the reads, holding one entry per CDR3 protein. This table has 94,000 or so distinct CDR3 sequences, around 12% appearing once. Sequenced input: a population of CD138-negative cells sorted from bone marrow. The origin of the receptors is a donor aged 40 or over with multiple myeloma.

This clonotype was found many times. The J gene is TRBJ2-1, the V gene TRBV7-2; D remains unclear. Trimming took 1 base from V and 1 from J, leaving 2 bases between them. This CDR3 contains 13 residues. Germline V lookup: CDR1 SGHTA, CDR2 FQGNSA. The CDR3 reads CASSLESYNEQFF. The CDR3 DNA is TGTGCCAGCAGCTTAGAGTCCTACAATGAGCAGTTCTTC. The variable domain in full, completed from reference TRBV7-2 and TRBJ2-1, reads GAGVSQSPSNKVTEKGKDVELRCDPISGHTALYWYRQSLGQGLEFLIYFQGNSAPDKSGLPSDRFSAERTGGSVSTLTIQRTQQEDSAVYLCASSLESYNEQFFGPGTRLTVL.

This clonotype has at least ten counts. The chain combines TRBV9 with TRBJ2-4; either TRBD1 or TRBD2 may fit D (5 bases each). Germline-derived CDR1 and CDR2 are SGDLS and YYNGEE. V lost 3 bases and J 6 bases, leaving 16 bases between the germline ends. CDR3 length: 15 amino acids. This CDR3 reads CASSEGSLVGNIQYF. The CDR3 DNA reads TGTGCCAGCAGCGAGGGGTCACTAGTCGGAAACATTCAGTACTTC.

This clonotype was seen repeatedly, ten times or more. The rearrangement uses TRBV2 and TRBJ1-5; weak D call: TRBD1 (6 bases). This CDR3 has 14 residues. Germline V gives CDR1 SNHLY, CDR2 FYNNEI. V was pared by 7 bases and J by 0 bases, with 10 bases between. CDR3 region: CASNRDNSNQPQHF. The CDR3 nucleotides read TGTGCCAGCAACCGGGACAATAGCAATCAGCCCCAGCATTTT.

Remarks on this clonotype: Since a much larger clone is just one base distant, this may be a read error. This chain joins TRBV12-3 or TRBV12-4 and TRBJ2-3; D not resolved. The CDR3 is 11 amino acids. The V and J ends lost 1 base and 11 bases respectively, with 7 bases between them. In DNA, the CDR3 is TGTGCCAGCAGTTTAGTCATAGAGCAGTATTTT. This gives the protein CASSLVIEQYF.

This clonotype was recorded at least ten times. V gene TRBV5-1 combines with J gene TRBJ2-2; D may be TRBD1 or TRBD2 (5 bases each). Germline CDR1 reads SGHRS; CDR2 reads YFSETQ. The CDR3 has 16 residues. V was clipped by 0 bases and J by 2 bases, with 11 bases between them. The CDR3 here is CASSLVGASNTGELFF. DNA of the CDR3: TGCGCCAGCAGCTTGGTCGGGGCCTCCAACACCGGGGAGCTGTTTTTT.

The table lists this clonotype with many counts. CDR3 amino acids: CASSSGLLRTGELFF. CDR3 nucleotides: TGTGCCAGCAGCTCTGGACTCTTGAGGACCGGGGAGCTGTTTTTT. This chain links TRBV3-1 with TRBJ2-2, with a possible D match to TRBD2 (5 bases). Germline CDR1 reads LGHDT; CDR2 reads YNNKEL (reference sequence). The V and J ends lost 5 bases and 5 bases respectively, with 15 bases between them. The CDR3 sequence is 15 residues long. Together with reference TRBV3-1 and TRBJ2-2, the CDR3 gives the full variable domain: DTAVSQTPKYLVTQMGNDKSIKCEQNLGHDTMYWYKQDSKKFLKIMFSYNNKELIINETVPNRFSPKSPDKAHLNLHINSLELGDSAVYFCASSSGLLRTGELFFGEGSRLTVL.

The table lists this clonotype with many counts. The rearrangement links TRBV14 to TRBJ2-1; 7 bases are shared with TRBD1. The CDR3 has 15 residues. The ends lost 1 base at V and 5 bases at J; junction bases unmatched: 5. Per the germline V gene, CDR1 is SGHDN and CDR2 is FVKESK. The CDR3 DNA sequence: TGTGCCAGCAGCCAAGGAGGCAGGGGGAACAATGAGCAGTTCTTC. Its protein is CASSQGGRGNNEQFF.

The chain links TRBV3-1 to TRBJ2-7; D is perhaps TRBD1 (6 bases). The CDR3 loop spans 12 amino acids. Germline CDR1 and CDR2: LGHDT and YNNKEL (reference sequence). Deletions cut 4 bases from V and 6 bases from J, with 10 bases between. CDR3 in amino acids: CASSPRTAEQYF. Written as DNA, the CDR3 is TGTGCCAGCAGCCCGCGGACAGCCGAGCAGTACTTC.

The J gene is TRBJ2-2, the V gene TRBV6-5; a weak D match, TRBD1 (5 bases). Trimming removed 5 bases at V and 7 bases at J, with 8 bases between. This CDR3 has 12 amino acids. Germline CDR1 is MNHEY and CDR2 is SVGAGI. Here the CDR3 reads CASSEQVGELFF. The CDR3 region has the DNA TGTGCCAGCAGTGAACAGGTCGGGGAGCTGTTTTTT.